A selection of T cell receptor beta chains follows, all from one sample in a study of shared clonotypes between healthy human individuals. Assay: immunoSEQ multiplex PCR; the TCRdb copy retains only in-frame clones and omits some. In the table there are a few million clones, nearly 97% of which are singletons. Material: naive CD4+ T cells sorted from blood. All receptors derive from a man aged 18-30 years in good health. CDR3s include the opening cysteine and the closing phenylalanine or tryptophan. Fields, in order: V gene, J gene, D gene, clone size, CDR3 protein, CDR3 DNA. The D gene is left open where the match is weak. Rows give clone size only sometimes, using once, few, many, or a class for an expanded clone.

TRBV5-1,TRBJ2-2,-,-,CASSLVAGTGELFF,TGCGCCAGCAGCTTGGTGGCAGGGACCGGGGAGCTGTTTTTT
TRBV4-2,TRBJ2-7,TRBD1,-,CASSRWTGGIEEQYF,TGTGCCAGCAGCCGGTGGACAGGGGGCATTGAAGAACAGTACTTC
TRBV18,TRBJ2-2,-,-,CASSPILPRGTGELFF,TGTGCCAGCTCACCTATTCTTCCGCGAGGAACCGGGGAGCTGTTTTTT
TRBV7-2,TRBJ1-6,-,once,CASSEGQRWFGNSPLHF,TGTGCCAGCAGCGAAGGACAGCGGTGGTTTGGTAATTCACCCCTCCACTTT
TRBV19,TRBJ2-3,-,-,CANHTDTQYF,TGTGCCAACCACACAGATACGCAGTATTTT
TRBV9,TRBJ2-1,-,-,CASSSTGWRDNEQFF,TGTGCCAGCAGCTCTACGGGCTGGCGGGACAATGAGCAGTTCTTC
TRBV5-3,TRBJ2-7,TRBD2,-,CARRSWGGRVHEQYF,TGTGCCAGAAGATCTTGGGGCGGGAGGGTCCACGAGCAGTACTTC
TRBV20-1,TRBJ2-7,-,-,CRVGAGGEQYF,TGCAGAGTCGGGGCCGGGGGCGAGCAGTACTTC
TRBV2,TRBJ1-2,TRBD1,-,CASRGTVGGYTF,TGTGCCAGCAGGGGGACAGTTGGAGGCTACACCTTC
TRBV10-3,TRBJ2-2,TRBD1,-,CAISESLGQTTGELFF,TGTGCCATCAGTGAGTCGTTGGGACAGACCACCGGGGAGCTGTTTTTT
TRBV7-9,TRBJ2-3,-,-,CASSLVGSSTDTQYF,TGTGCCAGCAGCTTAGTCGGCAGTAGCACAGATACGCAGTATTTT
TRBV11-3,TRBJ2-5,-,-,CASSLGVANQETQYF,TGTGCCAGCAGCTTGGGCGTAGCGAACCAAGAGACCCAGTACTTC
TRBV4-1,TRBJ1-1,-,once,CASSQAGWPTEAFF,TGCGCCAGCAGCCAAGCAGGGTGGCCGACTGAAGCTTTCTTT
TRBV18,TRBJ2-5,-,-,CASSPDNQETQYF,TGTGCCAGCTCGCCTGATAACCAAGAGACCCAGTACTTC
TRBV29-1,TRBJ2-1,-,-,CSSQDRTISYNEQFF,TGCAGCTCCCAAGACCGCACTATCTCCTACAATGAGCAGTTCTTC
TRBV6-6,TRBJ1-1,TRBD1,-,CATQGAGNTEAFF,TGTGCCACTCAGGGGGCGGGTAACACTGAAGCTTTCTTT
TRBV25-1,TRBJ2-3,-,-,CASSEPLRGGRDTQYF,TGTGCCAGCAGTGAACCATTGAGGGGGGGCCGGGATACGCAGTATTTT
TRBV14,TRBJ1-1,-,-,CASRRQMNTEAFF,TGTGCCAGCAGACGACAGATGAACACTGAAGCTTTCTTT
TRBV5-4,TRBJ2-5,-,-,CASRGGAQETQYF,TGTGCCAGCAGGGGGGGGGCCCAAGAGACCCAGTACTTC
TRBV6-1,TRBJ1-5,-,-,CATKGPEGGNQPQHF,TGTGCCACCAAGGGACCTGAAGGCGGCAATCAGCCCCAGCATTTT
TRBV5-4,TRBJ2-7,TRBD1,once,CASSSPRDSSYEQYF,TGTGCCAGCTCGTCCCCAAGGGACAGCTCCTACGAGCAGTACTTC
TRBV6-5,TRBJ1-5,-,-,CASTRGRNQPQHF,TGTGCCAGCACTCGGGGCCGAAATCAGCCCCAGCATTTT
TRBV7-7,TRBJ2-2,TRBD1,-,CASSLLPLGQGNTGELFF,TGTGCTAGCAGCTTACTTCCGCTGGGACAGGGGAACACCGGGGAGCTGTTTTTT
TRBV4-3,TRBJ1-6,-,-,CASSFDRSSYNSPLHF,TGCGCCAGCAGCTTTGACCGTAGCTCCTATAATTCACCCCTCCACTTT
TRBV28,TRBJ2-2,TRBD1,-,CAARQGAFAGELFF,TGTGCCGCCAGACAGGGGGCCTTCGCCGGGGAGCTGTTTTTT
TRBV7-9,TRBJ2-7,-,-,CASSLNYEQYF,TGTGCCAGCAGCCTAAACTACGAGCAGTACTTC
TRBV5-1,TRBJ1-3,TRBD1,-,CASKTTGGPGNTIYF,TGCGCCAGCAAAACGACAGGGGGCCCTGGAAACACCATATATTTT
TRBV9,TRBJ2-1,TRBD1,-,CASSVGAGGNEQFF,TGTGCCAGCAGCGTAGGTGCAGGGGGAAATGAGCAGTTCTTC
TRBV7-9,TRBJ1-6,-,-,CASSPSGNSPLHF,TGTGCCAGCAGCCCATCGGGGAATTCACCCCTCCACTTT
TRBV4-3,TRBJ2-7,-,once,CASSQDDQVPYEQYF,TGCGCCAGCAGCCAAGATGACCAGGTTCCCTACGAGCAGTACTTC
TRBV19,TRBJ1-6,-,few,CASSGGGLDNSPLHF,TGTGCCAGTAGTGGGGGAGGTCTCGATAATTCACCCCTCCACTTT
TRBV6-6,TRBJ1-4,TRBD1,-,CASSPTGVGEKLFF,TGTGCCAGCAGCCCCACAGGGGTCGGGGAAAAACTGTTTTTT
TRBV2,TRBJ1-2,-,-,CASSARSTGSAPLTF,TGTGCCAGCAGTGCCCGCTCGACAGGATCGGCGCCCCTCACCTTC
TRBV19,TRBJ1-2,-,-,CASRQGNYGYTF,TGTGCCAGTCGTCAGGGAAACTATGGCTACACCTTC
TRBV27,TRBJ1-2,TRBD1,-,CASSLAGQPNYGYTF,TGTGCCAGCTCGCTTGCGGGACAGCCTAACTATGGCTACACCTTC
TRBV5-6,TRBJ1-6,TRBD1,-,CASSPRTGYGSPLHF,TGTGCCAGCAGCCCCCGGACAGGGTATGGTTCACCCCTCCACTTT
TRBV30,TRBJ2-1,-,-,CAWSRALVGEQFF,TGTGCCTGGAGCCGTGCTCTAGTCGGTGAGCAGTTCTTC
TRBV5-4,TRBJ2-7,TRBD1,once,CASSLPDRGQPYEQYF,TGTGCCAGCAGCTTGCCGGACAGGGGGCAACCCTACGAGCAGTACTTC
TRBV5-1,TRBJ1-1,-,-,CASSSPAGAWYTEAFF,TGCGCCAGCAGCTCGCCAGCCGGGGCTTGGTACACTGAAGCTTTCTTT
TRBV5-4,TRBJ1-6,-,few,CASSSIGGGVDSPLHF,TGTGCCAGCAGCTCAATAGGAGGAGGTGTCGATTCACCCCTCCACTTT
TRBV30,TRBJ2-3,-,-,CAWRGPASTDTQYF,TGTGCCTGGAGGGGACCAGCGAGCACAGATACGCAGTATTTT
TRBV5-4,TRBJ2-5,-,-,CASSLPGETQYF,TGTGCCAGCAGCTTGCCCGGGGAGACCCAGTACTTC
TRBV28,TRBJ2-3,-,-,CASSFLASQDTQYF,TGTGCCAGCAGTTTCCTGGCGTCCCAAGATACGCAGTATTTT